The 18 T cell receptor beta chains listed next were all sequenced from one sample in a study of EBV T-cell therapy then PD-1 blockade in nasopharyngeal carcinoma (dated by TCRdb to about 2021). Receptor libraries were prepared by the immunoSEQ multiplex PCR assay. TCRdb stores this immuneACCESS table with in-frame sequences only. Part of the clones is absent; in the studies checked, under half of the shortfall reflects unresolved V genes, and no reason is known for the rest. For this sample there are about 17,000 clones; over 70% appear just once. The top ten hold 29% of the sample. These TCRs are of unknown antigen specificity. This specimen's treatment or condition label, interpreted: AdE1-LMPpoly-expanded autologous EBV-specific T-cell therapy followed by anti-PD-1 nivolumab. This material consisted of CD8+ T cells from blood, taken at day 0 from a patient whose treatment included autologous EBV-specific T cells and nivolumab. These TCRs come from a man aged 40-55 years with nasopharyngeal carcinoma.

The V call is TRBV6-1, the J call TRBJ2-5; 11 nucleotides line up with TRBD2. J lost 1 base, V lost 2 bases, and 0 bases had no gene match. CDR3 length equals 15 residues. The germline V gene has CDR1 MNHNS and CDR2 SASEGT. CDR3 protein: CASSETSGGQETQYF. In DNA form, the CDR3 reads TGTGCCAGCAGTGAAACTAGCGGGGGCCAAGAGACCCAGTACTTC.

This clone was detected only a few times. This chain connects TRBV15 to TRBJ2-6; D is unclear. Looked up from germline, CDR1 is LNHNV and CDR2 is YYDKDF (reference sequence). The CDR3 totals 15 residues. V shed 4 bases and J shed 0 bases, with 7 bases lying between them. The CDR3 sequence: CATSTLYSGANVLTF. CDR3 bases: TGTGCCACCAGCACGCTCTACTCTGGGGCCAACGTCCTGACTTTC. Supplemented by reference TRBV15 and TRBJ2-6, the full variable domain reads DAMVIQNPRYQVTQFGKPVTLSCSQTLNHNVMYWYQQKSSQAPKLLFHYYDKDFNNEADTPDNFQSRRPNTSFCFLDIRSPGLGDTAMYLCATSTLYSGANVLTFGAGSRLTVL.

J is TRBJ2-5 and V is TRBV2, with a tentative D call TRBD1 (6 bases). The CDR3 length is 15 residues. The V gene's germline CDR1 is SNHLY and CDR2 FYNNEI. The V end lost 5 bases, the J end lost 0 bases, and 13 bases lay between the germline ends. The CDR3 sequence is CASSSGTLYQETQYF. The CDR3 DNA reads TGTGCCAGCAGTTCCGGGACACTGTACCAAGAGACCCAGTACTTC.

This sequence joins TRBV7-2 and TRBJ2-7; D tentatively fits TRBD1 or TRBD2 (5 bases each). Trimming took off 1 base at V and 3 bases at J, with 19 bases between the two ends. Germline lookup yields CDR1 SGHTA and CDR2 FQGNSA. CDR3 length equals 17 residues. CDR3 in amino acids: CASSLERGWVIDYEQYF. The CDR3 DNA reads TGTGCCAGCAGCTTAGAACGGGGCTGGGTGATAGACTACGAGCAGTACTTC.

V gene TRBV10-1 combines with J gene TRBJ2-7; 9 nucleotides match TRBD1. The CDR3 runs 15 residues. V was pared by 5 bases and J by 3 bases, with 8 bases of the junction left unmatched. Germline V CDR1 and CDR2: WNHNN, SYGVQD (reference sequence). The CDR3 protein is CASSLGRDRVYEQYF. The DNA of the CDR3 is TGCGCCAGCAGTTTGGGACGGGACAGGGTCTACGAGCAGTACTTC.

This chain connects TRBV12-3 or TRBV12-4 to TRBJ2-7; TRBD1 or TRBD2 may be the D gene (6 bases each). The CDR3 is 12 residues long. The V and J ends lost 8 bases and 6 bases respectively, with 14 bases between them. CDR3 residues: CASGHGGLEQYF. The CDR3, as DNA: TGTGCCAGCGGCCACGGGGGCCTCGAGCAGTACTTC.

This sequence joins TRBV7-3 and TRBJ1-2; the match to TRBD1 covers 9 bases. Trimming cost V 5 bases and J 7 bases; bases outside gene matches: 8. The germline gives CDR1 SGHTA, CDR2 FQGTGA. The CDR3 runs to 14 residues. The CDR3 loop reads CASSPRQGVGGYTF. CDR3 DNA: TGTGCCAGCAGCCCCCGACAGGGGGTGGGTGGCTACACCTTC.

The chain has TRBV9 and TRBJ2-1, with D possibly being TRBD1 or TRBD2 (6 bases each). CDR1 and CDR2 from the germline V gene are SGDLS and YYNGEE. The CDR3 extends over 15 amino acids. The V and J ends lost 0 bases and 8 bases respectively, with 15 bases between them. In DNA form, the CDR3 reads TGTGCCAGCAGCGTAGAAGGGGGGCCCGGAGATGAGCAGTTCTTC. Its protein product is CASSVEGGPGDEQFF.

The V call is TRBV14, the J call TRBJ2-7; D uncertain. Germline V gene sequence: CDR1 SGHDN, CDR2 FVKESK. The CDR3 runs to 16 residues. Trimming took off 0 bases at V and 1 base at J, with 13 bases between the two ends. In DNA, the CDR3 is TGTGCCAGCAGCCAAGATCAGGCAGAAACTTCCTACGAGCAGTACTTC. Its protein product is CASSQDQAETSYEQYF.

The rearrangement uses TRBV4-1 and TRBJ2-2, with 7 bases that match TRBD1. Germline trimming cut 6 bases from V and 1 base from J; bases unmatched to any gene: 8. Germline CDR1 and CDR2: MGHRA and YSYEKL. This CDR3 has 16 residues. The CDR3 loop reads CASSSTGTENTGELFF. CDR3 in DNA: TGCGCCAGCAGTTCAACCGGGACAGAGAACACCGGGGAGCTGTTTTTT.

The V gene is TRBV10-3, the J gene TRBJ1-4; no definite D call. Trimming removed 10 bases from V and 5 bases from J, with 14 bases in between. The V gene's germline CDR1 is ENHRY and CDR2 SYGVKD. The CDR3 spans 13 residues. Written as DNA, the CDR3 is TGTGCCACCGCGCCGGGCGAAAATGAAAAACTGTTTTTT. Amino acids: CATAPGENEKLFF.

This sequence joins TRBV28 and TRBJ2-2; D uncertain. The CDR3 extends over 16 amino acids. Trimming took off 6 bases at V and 2 bases at J, with 16 bases between the two ends. Germline CDR1 and CDR2: MDHEN and SYDVKM. The CDR3 nucleotides are TGTGCCAGCAGGGCATTAGGGCAGTTTAACACCGGGGAGCTGTTTTTT. Its translation: CASRALGQFNTGELFF.

This clone was seen more than once but under ten times. Other DNA sequences in the same sample also yield this CDR3. V usage is TRBV27 and J usage is TRBJ1-2, with 10 nucleotides matching TRBD1. The CDR3 is 14 residues long. Trimming cost V 3 bases and J 5 bases; bases outside gene matches: 3. CDR1 and CDR2 from the germline V gene are MNHEY and SMNVEV (reference sequence). CDR3 sequence: CASSFGQGVYGYTF. As DNA, the CDR3 is TGTGCCAGCAGTTTCGGACAGGGGGTTTATGGCTACACCTTC.

This rearrangement joins TRBV9 to TRBJ2-2; TRBD2 matches 10 bases. The CDR3 contains 16 residues. Germline CDR1 and CDR2: SGDLS and YYNGEE. V lost 0 bases, J lost 5 bases, and 4 bases stayed unmatched. DNA for the CDR3: TGTGCCAGCAGCGTAGAAGCGGGGGGGCTTACCGGGGAGCTGTTTTTT. Translated: CASSVEAGGLTGELFF.

V and J are TRBV5-1 and TRBJ1-2, with 10 nucleotides matching TRBD1. V lost 4 bases, J lost 4 bases, and 7 bases stayed unmatched. CDR1 is SGHRS and CDR2 is YFSETQ in the germline V gene. There are 15 residues in the CDR3. DNA of the CDR3: TGCGCCAGCAGCACGGGACAGGGGTTATCCTATGGCTACACCTTC. The encoded protein is CASSTGQGLSYGYTF. Complete variable domain (other parts from reference TRBV5-1 and TRBJ1-2): KAGVTQTPRYLIKTRGQQVTLSCSPISGHRSVSWYQQTPGQGLQFLFEYFSETQRNKGNFPGRFSGRQFSNSRSEMNVSTLELGDSALYLCASSTGQGLSYGYTFGSGTRLTVV.

The chain uses TRBV7-9 and TRBJ2-7, with 9 bases lining up with TRBD1. Germline loops: CDR1 SEHNR, CDR2 FQNEAQ (reference sequence). J lost 4 bases, V lost 4 bases, and 11 bases had no gene match. The CDR3 runs to 16 residues. CDR3 nucleotides: TGTGCCAGCAGCTCCAGGGGGACAGGGAGGTCGTACGAGCAGTACTTC. Its translation: CASSSRGTGRSYEQYF.

This sequence joins TRBV2 and TRBJ1-2; no firm D call. V was shortened by 4 bases and J by 8 bases, with 14 bases between the two germline ends. The CDR3 totals 13 residues. CDR1 is SNHLY, CDR2 FYNNEI, per germline. CDR3 amino acids: CASSAYREWGYTF. As DNA, the CDR3 is TGTGCCAGCAGTGCCTACCGGGAGTGGGGCTACACCTTC.

The genes are TRBV6-6 and TRBJ1-5, with D unresolved. The V gene lost 6 bases and the J gene lost 3 bases, with 9 bases spanning the gap. This CDR3 spans 13 amino acids. Germline lookup yields CDR1 MNHNY and CDR2 SVGAGI (reference sequence). The CDR3 DNA is TGTGCCAGCAGCATGGTGGCCAATCAGCCCCAGCATTTT. It encodes CASSMVANQPQHF.